Below are 16 T cell receptor beta chains sequenced from a single sample in a study of response to subunit inactivated influenza vaccine. Using its own MiXCR run on the RT-PCR reads, TCRdb lists one record per CDR3 protein. The table shows roughly 500,000 distinct CDR3 sequences, with around 21% occurring only once. The same specimen was also included in a second study, on T cells expressing NK-cell markers. Per that study: cDNA encoding TCR beta was synthesized via 5'RACE template switching incorporating UMIs.

The source material was CD4+ T cells sorted from PBMCs, sampled roughly 12 days after vaccination. All receptors come from a man aged 45 to 65 who received an inactivated influenza vaccine.

The gene calls are TRBV5-1 and TRBJ2-7, with TRBD1 matching over 7 bases. This CDR3 spans 15 amino acids. CDR1 and CDR2 from the germline V gene are SGHRS and YFSETQ. V lost 0 bases and J lost 1; bases outside the gene matches: 4. The CDR3 loop reads CASSLVGQVSYEQYF. As DNA, the CDR3 is TGCGCCAGCAGCTTGGTAGGACAGGTATCCTACGAGCAGTACTTC.

This clonotype was detected many times. The chain employs TRBV12-3 or TRBV12-4 and TRBJ2-2; 7 positions agree with TRBD2. CDR3 length: 16 amino acids. Losses at the gene ends were 5 bases for V and 4 bases for J; bases not matched to a gene: 10. The CDR3 nucleotides read TGTGCCAGCAGTCCGGGCATGGCGGGGGTCACCGGGGAGCTGTTTTTT. Protein: CASSPGMAGVTGELFF.

This clonotype was seen only a few times. The rearrangement uses TRBV7-2 and TRBJ2-3; TRBD1 matches at 11 bases. J lost 3 bases, V lost 4 bases, and 6 bases had no gene match. The CDR3 runs 16 residues. Germline values: CDR1 SGHTA, CDR2 FQGNSA. The CDR3 DNA reads TGTGCCAGCAGCTCCCGGACAGGGGGCCTGACAGATACGCAGTATTTT. Its protein is CASSSRTGGLTDTQYF.

This chain uses TRBV14 with TRBJ2-7; TRBD2 might be the D (5 bases). Germline lookup yields CDR1 SGHDN and CDR2 FVKESK. The CDR3 sequence is 16 residues long. V was clipped by 0 bases and J by 3 bases, with 15 bases between them. The CDR3 sequence: CASSQDPVLVLYEQYF. CDR3 in DNA: TGTGCCAGCAGCCAAGATCCGGTACTAGTTCTCTACGAGCAGTACTTC.

This rearrangement joins TRBV4-2 to TRBJ2-1; 11 nucleotides line up with TRBD1. The CDR3 spans 16 residues. J lost 8 bases, V lost 3 bases, and 9 bases had no gene match. In germline, CDR1 is LGHNA, CDR2 YNFKEQ. DNA for the CDR3: TGTGCCAGCAGCCATGGGGGACAGGGGGAATGGTATGAGCAGTTCTTC. Its translation: CASSHGGQGEWYEQFF.

This clonotype was counted a few times. In nucleotides, the CDR3 is TGCGCCAGCAGCCAACGCCCCGCCGGGACTAGCGACTCCTACGAGCAGTACTTC. Protein product: CASSQRPAGTSDSYEQYF. The chain uses TRBV4-1 and TRBJ2-7, with 10 bases that match TRBD2. The CDR3 contains 18 residues. CDR1 and CDR2 (germline): MGHRA, YSYEKL. V was clipped by 2 bases and J by 0 bases; unmatched bases: 10.

The J gene is TRBJ1-6, the V gene TRBV28; D is possibly TRBD1 (6 bases). Trimming shortened V by 2 bases and J by 7 bases, and 9 bases separated the two germline ends. CDR3 length equals 14 residues. CDR1 is MDHEN, CDR2 SYDVKM, per germline. In DNA form, the CDR3 reads TGTGCCAGCAGTTTAAGCACAGGGAATTCACCCCTCCACTTT. Its translation: CASSLSTGNSPLHF.

The J gene is TRBJ2-2, the V gene TRBV7-2; TRBD1 matches 7 bases. CDR3 length: 15 residues. The ends lost 5 bases at V and 4 bases at J; junction bases unmatched: 7. Per the germline V gene, CDR1 is SGHTA and CDR2 is FQGNSA. The CDR3 spells CASSTGDGSTGELFF. The CDR3 DNA is TGTGCCAGCAGCACAGGGGATGGTAGCACCGGGGAGCTGTTTTTT.

The rearrangement joins TRBV12-3 or TRBV12-4 to TRBJ1-5; D remains unclear. Trimming pared 4 bases from V and 9 bases from J, leaving 13 bases between. This CDR3 spans 13 amino acids. DNA for the CDR3: TGTGCCAGCAGTTACAGAAGGGATCGGCCCCAGCATTTT. This codes for CASSYRRDRPQHF.

CDR3 sequence (DNA): TGTGCCAGCAGCGTAGGAGGGGGGAGCCCCTCCGAGCAGTACTTC. This translates into CASSVGGGSPSEQYF. This chain links TRBV9 with TRBJ2-7; D is possibly TRBD1 or TRBD2 (6 bases each). Per germline, CDR1 SGDLS and CDR2 YYNGEE. The CDR3 is 15 amino acids. V was clipped by 0 bases and J by 6 bases, with 16 bases between them.

V usage is TRBV6-2 or TRBV6-3 and J usage is TRBJ1-2; D not resolved. Germline CDR1 is MNHEY and CDR2 is SVGEGT. Trimming stripped 0 bases from V and 0 bases from J, with 11 bases between. This CDR3 contains 16 residues. This CDR3 is CASSYSVREANYGYTF. CDR3 bases: TGTGCCAGCAGTTACTCGGTCCGGGAAGCTAACTATGGCTACACCTTC.

This clonotype was seen once. The V and J genes are TRBV15 and TRBJ2-1; 8 bases align to TRBD1. The CDR3 sequence is 15 residues long. CDR1 LNHNV and CDR2 YYDKDF come from the germline V gene (reference sequence). Trimming took 3 bases from V and 7 from J; bases not matched to a gene: 8. The CDR3 region is CATSRDPGQVNEQFF. The CDR3 DNA reads TGTGCCACCAGCAGGGACCCGGGACAGGTAAATGAGCAGTTCTTC.

This clonotype was found a few times. This rearrangement joins TRBV28 to TRBJ1-2; 8 bases line up with TRBD1. V shed 2 bases, J shed 7 bases, and the junction held 12 bases outside the gene matches. This CDR3 spans 16 amino acids. CDR1 and CDR2 (germline): MDHEN, SYDVKM. The CDR3 DNA sequence: TGTGCCAGCAGTTTAGATGGGACAGGAAGAGTTGGTGGCTACACCTTC. Translated: CASSLDGTGRVGGYTF.

This clonotype was seen a few times. The rearrangement uses TRBV9 and TRBJ1-6; D call uncertain. The CDR3 is 15 amino acids. The V end was cut by 1 base, the J end by 9 bases, with 14 bases between. Germline CDR1 and CDR2: SGDLS and YYNGEE. CDR3 in amino acids: CASSVSPSFVSPLHF. DNA of the CDR3: TGTGCCAGCAGCGTAAGCCCCTCCTTTGTTTCACCCCTCCACTTT.

This clonotype occurred many times. V and J are TRBV5-1 and TRBJ2-5; a possible D gene is TRBD1 (5 bases). Per germline, CDR1 SGHRS and CDR2 YFSETQ. This CDR3 comprises 13 residues. The V end lost 4 bases, the J end lost 1 base, and 8 bases lay between the germline ends. CDR3 amino acids: CASSGTGQETQYF. The CDR3 nucleotides are TGCGCCAGCAGCGGAACAGGCCAAGAGACCCAGTACTTC.

The chain carries TRBV5-1 and TRBJ1-2; D unresolved. Per the germline V gene, CDR1 is SGHRS and CDR2 is YFSETQ. V was shortened by 0 bases and J by 1 base, with 13 bases between the two germline ends. This CDR3 comprises 16 residues. This CDR3 reads CASSLGGQSYNYGYTF. CDR3 in DNA: TGCGCCAGCAGCTTGGGAGGCCAGTCCTATAACTATGGCTACACCTTC. The full variable domain, with the rest looked up from reference TRBV5-1 and TRBJ1-2, is KAGVTQTPRYLIKTRGQQVTLSCSPISGHRSVSWYQQTPGQGLQFLFEYFSETQRNKGNFPGRFSGRQFSNSRSEMNVSTLELGDSALYLCASSLGGQSYNYGYTFGSGTRLTVV.